This T cell receptor beta chain was sequenced in a study of graft-versus-host responses after intestinal transplantation. Study findings and constraints: Within allografts, high graft-versus-host to host-versus-graft clonal ratios were seen among patients with graft-donor T cell macrochimerism.

Concerning this clone: The antigen remains undetermined.

Clones were sequenced by immunoSEQ multiplex PCR, and TCRdb holds only the in-frame ones, with some missing. This sample has tens of thousands of clones; about 94% occur once, and the top ten carry about 0.2%. V was cut by 1 base and J by 8 bases, with 6 bases left in between. The CDR3 extends over 13 amino acids. Germline-derived CDR1 and CDR2 are MNHNS and SASEGT. The chain has TRBV6-1 and TRBJ1-6; no definite D call. This receptor was obtained from a human donor who was the organ donor for an intestinal transplant. The starting material was unstimulated CD4+ T cells sorted from spleen or lymph node cells, obtained before transplant. The CDR3 nucleotides read TGTGCCAGCAGTGAAGTGGGCGATTCACCCCTCCACTTT. It codes for CASSEVGDSPLHF.